This T cell receptor beta chain was identified in a study of T cells after yellow fever vaccination. Whole-study results and caveats: On re-exposure, the response was weaker but peaked faster, at day 5 versus 15.

Using its own MiXCR run on the 5' RACE reads, TCRdb lists one record per CDR3 protein. The sample includes approximately 90,000 distinct CDR3 sequences, about 14% seen only once; the top ten take around 23%. The sequence was collected from a man aged 18 to 30 who received the YFV17D yellow fever vaccine. The material sequenced was CD8+ T cells not binding an NS4B(214-222) dextramer, sorted from PBMCs, taken approximately 20 days after the first yellow fever vaccination.

CDR3 nucleotide sequence: TGTGCCAGCAGCTCACTGGGGGGGCTAAGCACCGGGGAGCTGTTTTTT. Translation gives CASSSLGGLSTGELFF. The chain recombines TRBV7-3 with TRBJ2-2, with D tentatively TRBD2 (7 bases). This CDR3 spans 16 amino acids. The ends were cut back, 4 bases at V and 4 bases at J, with 16 bases in the middle. The germline V gene encodes CDR1 SGHTA and CDR2 FQGTGA.